The present T cell receptor beta chain was sequenced within a study of OX40 agonist ivuxolimab in advanced cancers. About the research overall: Earlier anti-PD-1, anti-PD-L1 or anti-CTLA-4 therapy was permitted; 30% to 50% had received some.

Method: immunoSEQ multiplex PCR; TCRdb's copy keeps in-frame clones and lacks some. This sample has some 62,000 clones, with more than 80% found just once. The CDR3 is made up of 14 amino acids. The V end was cut by 4 bases, the J end by 1 base, with 9 bases between. Germline CDR1 is SGDLS and CDR2 is YYNGEE. Patients with a history of autoimmune disease or on systemic immunosuppression were excluded. The clonotype comes from an adult with an advanced solid tumor such as melanoma, head and neck, liver or kidney cancer. The sequences come from CD4+ or CD8+ T cells sorted from blood, collected in a trial of the OX40 agonist ivuxolimab. The chain carries TRBV9 and TRBJ2-1; no reliable D call. The CDR3 protein is CASSPHASYNEQFF. Here the CDR3 DNA reads TGTGCCAGCAGCCCACATGCTTCCTACAATGAGCAGTTCTTC.